This entry describes one TCR beta chain. The target antigen is unknown. The entry originates in a study of Ad26.COV2.S vaccination and SARS-CoV-2 variants. Turning to the study itself: The donor belonged to the COV1001 Ad26.COV2.S trial arm.

The sample's treatment: roughly 20 received Ad26.COV2.S at low or high dose, single or two shots; about 5 received placebo; per-sample allocation not given. The samples were gathered on day 63 after the first injection of vaccine or placebo. Vaccination employed an Ad26 vector expressing the Wuhan-strain SARS-CoV-2 spike. The V end was cut by 4 bases, the J end by 1 base, with 7 bases between. This CDR3 has 13 residues. Germline V gene sequence: CDR1 SGHVS, CDR2 FQNEAQ. Using immunoSEQ multiplex PCR, the repertoire was profiled, and TCRdb retains in-frame clones only, with some absent. Here the sample spans 350,000 to 400,000 clones, 70% to 90% being singletons. Findings of the study overall: Vaccine and placebo groups showed comparable non-spike TCR breadth. Spike-specific CD8+ and CD4+ T cell responses reportedly showed substantial breadth after vaccination.

V is TRBV7-8 and J is TRBJ1-1; no clear D. The material sequenced was peripheral blood, taken in a trial of Ad26.COV2.S vaccine versus placebo. This clonotype was obtained from a person aged 18-60 years who received the Ad26.COV2.S COVID-19 vaccine or a placebo. CDR3 DNA sequence: TGTGCCAGCAGCTACATAAAGAACACTGAAGCTTTCTTT. As protein: CASSYIKNTEAFF.